This T cell receptor (beta chain) was sequenced in a study of T cells in Graves' hyperthyroidism and ophthalmopathy. The sample holds many counts of this clonotype. The antigen is not known. V lost 5 bases to trimming and J lost 8 bases; unmatched junction nucleotides: 15. Germline CDR1 and CDR2: SGHVS and FQNEAQ. There are 16 residues in the CDR3. Study results and caveats: Patients with ophthalmopathy were separated from those with stable hyperthyroidism by a 13 V-J model.

Together with thyroid ultrasound, orbital computed tomography, serum thyroxine and TRAb, clinical symptoms were used for diagnoses. Template material for amplifying TCR beta CDR3 regions consisted of RNA transcripts. TCR CDR3 regions were first amplified by RT-PCR with HTBI primers. TCRdb re-analysed the multiplex PCR reads in MiXCR, keeping a single row per CDR3 protein. Of over 550,000 distinct CDR3 sequences listed, approximately 16% are singletons. The rearrangement joins TRBV7-8 to TRBJ1-2, with 9 bases aligning to TRBD1. Sequences were obtained from blood. The TCR originated in a woman aged 18 to 35 with Graves' hyperthyroidism. The CDR3 sequence is CASSQVPGQGITGYTF. The CDR3 DNA reads as TGTGCCAGCAGCCAAGTGCCGGGACAGGGTATAACCGGCTACACCTTC.